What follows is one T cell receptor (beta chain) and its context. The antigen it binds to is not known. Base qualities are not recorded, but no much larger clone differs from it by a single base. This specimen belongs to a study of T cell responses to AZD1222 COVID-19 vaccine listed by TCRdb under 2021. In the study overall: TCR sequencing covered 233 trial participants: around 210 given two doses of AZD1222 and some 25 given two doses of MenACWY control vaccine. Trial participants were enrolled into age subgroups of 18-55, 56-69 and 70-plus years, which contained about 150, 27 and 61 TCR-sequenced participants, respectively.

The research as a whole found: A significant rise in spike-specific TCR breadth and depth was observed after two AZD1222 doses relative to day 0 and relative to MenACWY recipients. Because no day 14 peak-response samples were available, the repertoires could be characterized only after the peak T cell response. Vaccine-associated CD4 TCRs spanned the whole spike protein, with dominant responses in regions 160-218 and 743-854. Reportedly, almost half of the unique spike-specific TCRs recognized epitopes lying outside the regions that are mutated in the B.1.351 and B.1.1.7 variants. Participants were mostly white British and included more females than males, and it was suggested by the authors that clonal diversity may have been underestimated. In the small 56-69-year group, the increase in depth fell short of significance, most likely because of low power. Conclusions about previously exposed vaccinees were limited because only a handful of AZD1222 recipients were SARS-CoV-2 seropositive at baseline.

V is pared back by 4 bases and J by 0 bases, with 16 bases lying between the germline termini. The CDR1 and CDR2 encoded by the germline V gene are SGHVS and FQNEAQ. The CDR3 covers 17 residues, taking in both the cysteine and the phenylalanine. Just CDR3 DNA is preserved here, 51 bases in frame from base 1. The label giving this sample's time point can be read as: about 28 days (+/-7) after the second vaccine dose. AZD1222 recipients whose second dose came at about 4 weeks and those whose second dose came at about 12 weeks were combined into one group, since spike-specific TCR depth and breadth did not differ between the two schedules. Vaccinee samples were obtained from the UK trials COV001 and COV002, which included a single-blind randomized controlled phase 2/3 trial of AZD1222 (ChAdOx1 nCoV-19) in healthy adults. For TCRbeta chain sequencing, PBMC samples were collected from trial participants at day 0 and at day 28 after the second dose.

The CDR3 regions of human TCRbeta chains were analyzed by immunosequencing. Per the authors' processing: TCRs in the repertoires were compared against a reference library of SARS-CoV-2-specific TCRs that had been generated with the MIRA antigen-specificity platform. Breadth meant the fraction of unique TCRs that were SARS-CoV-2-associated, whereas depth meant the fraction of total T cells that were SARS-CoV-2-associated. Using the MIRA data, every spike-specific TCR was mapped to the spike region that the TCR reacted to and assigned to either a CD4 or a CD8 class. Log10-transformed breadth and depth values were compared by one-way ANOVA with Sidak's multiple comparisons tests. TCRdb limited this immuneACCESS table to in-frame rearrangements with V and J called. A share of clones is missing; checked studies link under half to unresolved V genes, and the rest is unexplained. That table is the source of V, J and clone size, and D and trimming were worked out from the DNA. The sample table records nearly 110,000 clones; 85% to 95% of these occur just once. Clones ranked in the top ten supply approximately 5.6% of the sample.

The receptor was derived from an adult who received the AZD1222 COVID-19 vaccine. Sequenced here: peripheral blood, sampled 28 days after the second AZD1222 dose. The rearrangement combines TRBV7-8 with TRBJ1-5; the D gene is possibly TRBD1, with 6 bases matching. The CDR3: CASSYRTATYSNQPQHF. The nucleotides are TGTGCCAGCAGCTACCGGACAGCAACTTATAGCAATCAGCCCCAGCATTTT.